The rows below give T cell receptor beta chains drawn from one sample of a study of Ad26.COV2.S vaccination and SARS-CoV-2 variants. Clones were sequenced by immunoSEQ multiplex PCR, and TCRdb holds only the in-frame ones, with some missing. The repertoire has fewer than 400,000 clones, around 90% of them found once; the top ten carry 5% to 6.5%. Sequenced material: peripheral blood, taken in a trial of Ad26.COV2.S vaccine versus placebo. These receptors all stem from a person between 18 and 65 years old who received the Ad26.COV2.S COVID-19 vaccine or a placebo. CDR3s include the opening cysteine and the closing phenylalanine or tryptophan. The D gene is left open where the match is weak. Clone size is given for some rows only: seen once, a few or many times, or a class if the clone is expanded.

-	-	13	TRBV19	TRBJ2-2	TGTGCCAGTAGTATATACAACACCGGGGAGCTGTTTTTT	CASSIYNTGELFF
TRBD1	once	13	TRBV7-3	TRBJ1-2	TGTGCCAGCAGCTCGACAGGGAACTATGGCTACACCTTC	CASSSTGNYGYTF
-	once	15	TRBV27	TRBJ2-3	TGTGCCAGCAGCTCCCCCGTAGGGGCGACAGATACGCAGTATTTT	CASSSPVGATDTQYF
-	-	13	TRBV24-1	TRBJ2-3	TGTGCCACCAGTGACCTTTTTGTTGATACGCAGTATTTT	CATSDLFVDTQYF
-	-	13	TRBV25-1	TRBJ2-1	TGTGCCAGCGGGACGGGGAACTACAATGAGCAGTTCTTC	CASGTGNYNEQFF
-	once	14	TRBV28	TRBJ1-4	TGTGCCAGCAGTTTAGCACAGGGTGGGGAAAAACTGTTTTTT	CASSLAQGGEKLFF
-	once	16	TRBV9	TRBJ2-4	TGTGCCAGCAGCGTAGGAGGGGCTCCTTTGGAAAACATTCAGTACTTC	CASSVGGAPLENIQYF
-	once	14	TRBV4-1	TRBJ2-3	TGCGCCAGCAGCCGTAGGGAGGTTGCAGATACGCAGTATTTT	CASSRREVADTQYF
TRBD2	-	19	TRBV5-6	TRBJ2-6	TGTGCCAGCAGCTTTTTACGAACGCGGGGGACTCCTGGGGCCAACGTCCTGACTTTC	CASSFLRTRGTPGANVLTF
-	once	15	TRBV27	TRBJ1-2	TGTGCCAGCAGTTTCGCCGGGTCTCGTATCTATGGCTACACCTTC	CASSFAGSRIYGYTF
-	-	17	TRBV7-9	TRBJ2-7	TGTGCCAGCAGCTTACTGGGACAAGAGCGATCCTCCTACGAGCAGTACTTC	CASSLLGQERSSYEQYF
-	-	14	TRBV2	TRBJ1-5	TGTGCCAGCAGGAAAGGGGAGAGCAATCAGCCCCAGCATTTT	CASRKGESNQPQHF
-	-	12	TRBV14	TRBJ1-1	TGTGCCAGCAGCCAAGTGGTTCATGAAGCTTTCTTT	CASSQVVHEAFF
TRBD2	-	13	TRBV6-2/TRBV6-3	TRBJ2-2	TGTGCCAGCAGTTTGGGGAGGGACGGGGAGCTGTTTTTT	CASSLGRDGELFF
TRBD1	-	14	TRBV5-1	TRBJ1-4	TGCGCCAGCAGCACGACAGGGGGCCGAGAAAAACTGTTTTTT	CASSTTGGREKLFF
-	once	13	TRBV7-9	TRBJ2-7	TGTGCCAGCAGCTTAGAGCTCGCCTACGAGCAGTACTTC	CASSLELAYEQYF
TRBD1	-	14	TRBV5-1	TRBJ1-2	TGCGCCAGCAGCTGGACACAGGGGGCGGAGGGCTACACCTTC	CASSWTQGAEGYTF
-	-	14	TRBV11-2	TRBJ2-2	TGTGCCAGCACCTCCGGGCCTAACACCGGGGAGCTGTTTTTT	CASTSGPNTGELFF
-	once	15	TRBV19	TRBJ1-2	TGTGCCAGTAGGACAAGTCCGGTTTCTAACTATGGCTACACCTTC	CASRTSPVSNYGYTF
TRBD2	-	15	TRBV4-3	TRBJ2-3	TGCCCCAGCAGCCCGCGGGGGGGCTGGACAGATACGCAGTATTTT	CPSSPRGGWTDTQYF
TRBD1	-	14	TRBV6-5	TRBJ2-2	TGTGCCAGCAGTATACAGGGGGGAACCGGGGAGCTGTTTTTT	CASSIQGGTGELFF
-	-	12	TRBV28	TRBJ1-2	TGTGCCAGCAGTCGGAACCTCGGGGGCTACACCTTC	CASSRNLGGYTF
-	-	14	TRBV11-1	TRBJ1-3	TGTGCCAGCAGCGCAACCCCTGATGGAAACACCATATATTTT	CASSATPDGNTIYF
-	-	13	TRBV4-1	TRBJ2-5	TGCGCCAGCAGTCCCGGGACTCCTGAGACCCAGTACTTC	CASSPGTPETQYF
-	-	15	TRBV19	TRBJ1-1	TGTGCCAGTAGTATGTTAGGGACGTCAAGCACTGAAGCTTTCTTT	CASSMLGTSSTEAFF
-	-	16	TRBV9	TRBJ2-5	TGTGCCAGCAGCGTAGGAGCAGGCGCCGGAGAAGAGACCCAGTACTTC	CASSVGAGAGEETQYF
TRBD2	-	15	TRBV6-5	TRBJ2-7	TGTGCCAGCAGTTACAGCACTAGCGGCTCCTACGAGCAGTACTTC	CASSYSTSGSYEQYF
-	-	13	TRBV16	TRBJ1-5	TGTGCCAGCCCGGAGGGGGGGGTGCAGCCCCAGCATTTT	CASPEGGVQPQHF
TRBD1	few	17	TRBV13	TRBJ1-5	TGTGCCAGCAGCTTCTCCGGGACAGGCTACAGCAATCAGCCCCAGCATTTT	CASSFSGTGYSNQPQHF
-	-	15	TRBV9	TRBJ1-2	TGTGCCAGCAGCGTAGCTGAAGTGACCAACTATGGCTACACCTTC	CASSVAEVTNYGYTF
-	few	13	TRBV5-1	TRBJ1-2	TGCGCCAGCAGCCGGGAGGGATCAAGTGGCTACACCTTC	CASSREGSSGYTF
TRBD1	-	13	TRBV7-2	TRBJ1-1	TGTGCCAGCAGCTCTCGGACAGGGGGCGATGCTTTCTTT	CASSSRTGGDAFF
TRBD2	once	18	TRBV5-1	TRBJ2-3	TGCGCCAGCAGCTACTTTCCCGGGACTAGCGGGAGCACAGATACGCAGTATTTT	CASSYFPGTSGSTDTQYF